One sample yielded the 20 T cell receptor beta chains listed below, sequenced in a study of OX40 agonist ivuxolimab in advanced cancers. Libraries were built with the immunoSEQ multiplex PCR assay. TCRdb carries this immuneACCESS record with in-frame sequences only. Its versions omit some clonotypes, under half of them owing to an unresolved V gene in the studies checked, with the rest unexplained. The table for this sample lists 50,000 to 65,000 clones; more than 85% of them were counted only once. The leading ten clones occupy 1.4% of the sample. The input for sequencing was CD4+ or CD8+ T cells sorted from blood, taken in a trial of the OX40 agonist ivuxolimab. The receptors come from an adult with an advanced solid tumor such as melanoma, head and neck, liver or kidney cancer.

The table lists this clone with a count of one. The gene calls are TRBV15 and TRBJ1-2, with D possibly being TRBD1 (5 bases). In germline, CDR1 is LNHNV, CDR2 YYDKDF (reference sequence). The V gene lost 2 bases and the J gene lost 7 bases, with 14 bases spanning the gap. This CDR3 contains 14 residues. CDR3 protein: CATSRPRGSGGYTF. Here the CDR3 DNA reads TGTGCCACCAGCAGACCCCGGGGGAGTGGTGGCTACACCTTC.

V gene TRBV14 combines with J gene TRBJ2-5; D remains unclear. This CDR3 contains 14 residues. Germline V gene sequence: CDR1 SGHDN, CDR2 FVKESK. Trimming stripped 0 bases from V and 3 bases from J, with 8 bases between. The CDR3 loop is CASSQDYSKETQYF. CDR3 sequence (DNA): TGTGCCAGCAGCCAAGACTACAGCAAAGAGACCCAGTACTTC.

The genes are TRBV6-5 and TRBJ1-2, with D perhaps TRBD1 (5 bases). V shed 0 bases and J shed 4 bases, with 15 bases lying between them. Germline loops: CDR1 MNHEY, CDR2 SVGAGI. The CDR3 is made up of 16 amino acids. Here the CDR3 DNA reads TGTGCCAGCAGTTACTCGCAGGGATCGGTAGGCTATGGCTACACCTTC. Its translation is CASSYSQGSVGYGYTF.

The chain links TRBV6-5 to TRBJ1-5, with D hard to call. CDR1 is MNHEY and CDR2 is SVGAGI in the germline V gene. V was shortened by 5 bases and J by 6 bases, with 5 bases between the two germline ends. There are 11 residues in the CDR3. The CDR3 protein is CASSEVQPQHF. DNA of the CDR3: TGTGCCAGCAGTGAAGTTCAGCCCCAGCATTTT.

The J gene is TRBJ1-5, the V gene TRBV28; D gene uncertain. Germline lookup yields CDR1 MDHEN and CDR2 SYDVKM. V was pared by 3 bases and J by 9 bases, with 15 bases between. The CDR3 contains 14 residues. CDR3 nucleotide sequence: TGTGCCAGCAGTTTCAATACTCCCCGTGGGCCCCAGCATTTT. This codes for CASSFNTPRGPQHF.

This clone was detected a few times. The chain links TRBV29-1 to TRBJ2-2; 9 bases fit TRBD2. V was pared by 5 bases and J by 4 bases, with 8 bases of the junction left unmatched. This CDR3 is built from 15 residues. Germline V lookup: CDR1 SQVTM, CDR2 ANQGSEA. The CDR3 nucleotides are TGCAGCGTTCGAGTCTCAGCGGGAGGCACCGGGGAGCTGTTTTTT. It is translated as CSVRVSAGGTGELFF.

The chain recombines TRBV9 with TRBJ2-3; TRBD2 matches at 14 bases. The CDR3 extends over 16 amino acids. CDR1 SGDLS and CDR2 YYNGEE come from the germline V gene. The trim removed 4 bases at V and 3 bases at J, leaving 4 bases unmatched. The CDR3 DNA is TGTGCCAGCAGCCTGGGACTAGCGGGAGTGACAGATACGCAGTATTTT. It encodes CASSLGLAGVTDTQYF. Variable domain in full (rest from reference TRBV9 and TRBJ2-3): DSGVTQTPKHLITATGQRVTLRCSPRSGDLSVYWYQQSLDQGLQFLIQYYNGEERAKGNILERFSAQQFPDLHSELNLSSLELGDSALYFCASSLGLAGVTDTQYFGPGTRLTVL.

The gene calls are TRBV11-3 and TRBJ2-7; D is unclear. The V end was cut by 7 bases, the J end by 1 base, with 5 bases between. The length of the CDR3 is 11 residues. The germline V gene has CDR1 SGHNT and CDR2 YENEEA. CDR3 protein: CASIPSYEQYF. Here the CDR3 DNA reads TGTGCCAGCATCCCTTCCTACGAGCAGTACTTC. Combining the CDR3 with reference TRBV11-3 and TRBJ2-7 gives the whole variable domain EAGVVQSPRYKIIEKKQPVAFWCNPISGHNTLYWYLQNLGQGPELLIRYENEEAVDDSQLPKDRFSAERLKGVDSTLKIQPAELGDSAVYLCASIPSYEQYFGPGTRLTVT.

This rearrangement joins TRBV25-1 to TRBJ2-2; D uncertain. Germline loops: CDR1 MGHDK, CDR2 SYGVNS. The CDR3 covers 11 residues. Trimming shortened V by 6 bases and J by 5 bases, and 4 bases separated the two germline ends. CDR3 amino acids: CASSQTGELFF. Written as DNA, the CDR3 is TGTGCCAGCAGCCAAACCGGGGAGCTGTTTTTT.

This clone was seen more than once but under ten times. This chain joins TRBV18 and TRBJ2-5; a weak D match, TRBD2 (6 bases). Germline V lookup: CDR1 KGHSH, CDR2 LQKENI. The CDR3 is made up of 16 amino acids. The V end lost 2 bases, the J end lost 2 bases, and 15 bases lay between the germline ends. In DNA form, the CDR3 reads TGTGCCAGCTCACCAACTGTTGGGCGGGGACAAGAGACCCAGTACTTC. Translated: CASSPTVGRGQETQYF.

In nucleotides, the CDR3 is TGTGCCAGCAGCTTGGACCCTGGGACAGGTCCCTTCTTT. Amino acid sequence: CASSLDPGTGPFF. V usage is TRBV7-3 and J usage is TRBJ1-1; 8 bases agree with TRBD1. CDR3 length equals 13 residues. Germline V gives CDR1 SGHTA, CDR2 FQGTGA. V lost 3 bases and J lost 14; bases outside the gene matches: 11.

The sample holds one count of this clone. The chain combines TRBV12-5 with TRBJ1-1; D is unclear. The V and J ends lost 3 bases and 2 bases respectively, with 7 bases between them. Germline V lookup: CDR1 LGHNT, CDR2 FRNRAP. The CDR3 has 13 amino acids. The CDR3 sequence is CASGFEENTEAFF. CDR3 DNA: TGTGCTAGTGGTTTCGAGGAAAACACTGAAGCTTTCTTT.

The chain is built from TRBV6-1 and TRBJ2-1; D possibly matches TRBD1 or TRBD2 (5 bases each). With 7 bases removed from V and 0 bases from J, the gap between germline ends came to 10 bases. Germline V gene lookup returns CDR1 MNHNS and CDR2 SASEGT. CDR3 length: 14 residues. The CDR3 bases are TGTGCCAGCAAGGGAGACAGCTCCTACAATGAGCAGTTCTTC. Translation: CASKGDSSYNEQFF.

The chain has TRBV19 and TRBJ2-2; D perhaps matches TRBD2 (6 bases). V lost 3 bases, J lost 4 bases, and 12 bases lay in between. CDR1 LNHDA and CDR2 SQIVND come from the germline V gene (reference sequence). The CDR3 consists of 15 residues. CDR3 coding DNA: TGTGCCAGTAGTATGGGGGGAGGTTTCACCGGGGAGCTGTTTTTT. The encoded protein is CASSMGGGFTGELFF.

The J gene is TRBJ1-1, the V gene TRBV6-1; D is ambiguous. Germline V lookup: CDR1 MNHNS, CDR2 SASEGT. CDR3 length equals 13 residues. The germline V and J ends were trimmed by 6 bases and 11 bases, with 19 bases remaining between them. CDR3 in DNA: TGTGCCAGCAGGGGCGACGGCCGACCACCGGCTTTCTTT. Translating gives CASRGDGRPPAFF.

The chain recombines TRBV7-9 with TRBJ2-1; no clear D. The V end was cut by 6 bases, the J end by 12 bases, with 30 bases between. Germline lookup yields CDR1 SEHNR and CDR2 FQNEAQ (reference sequence). CDR3 size: 17 residues. In DNA, the CDR3 is TGTGCCAGCAGAAAATATACTTCTGGCGGTTCCTACAATAGGCAGTTCTTC. As protein: CASRKYTSGGSYNRQFF.

CDR3 residues: CSVGQGPHEQYF. The CDR3 DNA sequence: TGCAGCGTTGGACAGGGTCCCCACGAGCAGTACTTC. The chain recombines TRBV29-1 with TRBJ2-7, with 7 positions matching TRBD1. The CDR3 length is 12 residues. Germline trimming cut 4 bases from V and 5 bases from J; bases unmatched to any gene: 5. The germline CDR1 and CDR2 sequences are SQVTM and ANQGSEA.

The chain links TRBV19 to TRBJ2-1; no firm D call. V lost 1 base, J lost 13 bases, and 8 bases lay in between. This CDR3 comprises 11 residues. Looked up from germline, CDR1 is LNHDA and CDR2 is SQIVND (reference sequence). This CDR3 reads CASSIGPSQFF. The CDR3 region has the DNA TGTGCCAGTAGTATAGGGCCGAGCCAGTTCTTC.

The rearrangement joins TRBV10-1 to TRBJ1-1; possible D gene TRBD1, 6 bases. Trimming pared 5 bases from V and 4 bases from J, leaving 11 bases between. This CDR3 has 13 residues. The germline gives CDR1 WNHNN, CDR2 SYGVQD (reference sequence). This CDR3 reads CASSKQGGTEAFF. The CDR3 nucleotides are TGCGCCAGCAGTAAACAGGGTGGCACTGAAGCTTTCTTT.

V gene TRBV11-2 combines with J gene TRBJ2-5, with TRBD2 matching over 8 bases. This CDR3 is 14 amino acids long. The germline CDR1 and CDR2 sequences are SGHAT and FQNNGV. V lost 4 bases, J lost 5 bases, and 6 bases stayed unmatched. CDR3 protein: CASSSSGGRETQYF. The CDR3 DNA sequence: TGTGCCAGCAGCTCGAGCGGGGGCCGGGAGACCCAGTACTTC.